This T cell receptor (beta chain) originates from a study of beta chain features in type 1 diabetes. About the research overall: Cells sorted and examined across all samples totaled almost 110 million.

Investigators reverse transcribed all isolated RNA, so they sequenced expressed TCRB transcripts. Data came from immunoSEQ multiplex PCR; TCRdb stores just in-frame clones and leaves some out. The data contain 300,000 to 450,000 clones, roughly 12% of them seen just once; the ten biggest clones take up roughly 0.015%. The CDR3 runs 17 residues. With V trimmed by 3 bases and J by 6 bases, 9 bases remained unmatched. Germline CDR1 and CDR2: MGHRA and YSYEKL. It was one heparinised blood draw, averaging around 120 mL, that each donor gave. Sorting with CD45RO/CCR7/CD25/CD127/CD95/CD27 yielded naive, central memory, regulatory and stem-like memory CD4+ cells. Study results and limitations: Shorter TCRB CDR3s, moderately but significantly so, were found in Type 1 diabetes patients in all four CD4+ subsets.

This clone was counted a few times. No antigen is known for it. The TCR originated in a man aged 18 to 30 in good health. The sample consisted of naive CD4+ T cells from blood. The gene calls are TRBV4-1 and TRBJ1-6, with 9 bases fitting TRBD1. The CDR3 DNA is TGCGCCAGCAGCCACGTGGGGACAGGGACCTCTAATTCACCCCTCCACTTT. This encodes CASSHVGTGTSNSPLHF.